This T cell receptor beta chain was found in a study of blood T cell repertoires in COVID-19. About the research overall: PBMCs, B-cell-depleted T cells, or T cells were the source of the cDNA or gDNA that made up the material.

In the original workflow: Using reference gene primer amplification, nucleated cell counts were estimated. TCRdb keeps only in-frame clones here, not all; method: immunoSEQ multiplex PCR. V, J and clone size are those of that table, while D and trimming were read from the DNA. Among hundreds of thousands of clones listed, around 88% were seen once. With 3 bases removed from V and 6 bases from J, the gap between germline ends came to 15 bases. The CDR3 is 15 residues long. Germline CDR1 reads KGHSH; CDR2 reads LQKENI. This TCR derives from a woman in her twenties or thirties who had recovered from COVID-19. Specimen: peripheral blood. The chain joins TRBV18 to TRBJ2-1; a weak D match, TRBD2 (5 bases). The CDR3 DNA sequence: TGTGCCAGCTCACCCTCCCGGGAATTTACCAATGAGCAGTTCTTC. Amino acids: CASSPSREFTNEQFF.